A selection of T cell receptor beta chains follows, all from one sample in a study of control samples from healthy donors and cancer patients. Data came from immunoSEQ multiplex PCR; TCRdb stores just in-frame clones and leaves some out. The sample carries about 20,000 clones, approximately 80% recorded once. Sequenced sample: PBMCs. These receptors were collected from a woman between 70 and 85 years old with lung cancer. CDR3s include the opening cysteine and the closing phenylalanine or tryptophan. A D gene is named only where the DNA matches it firmly. The size of a clone is reported for some rows only, either as once, few or many, or as a class for expanded clones.

J gene: TRBJ1-4
clone size: -
V gene: TRBV7-2
D gene: TRBD1
CDR3 protein: CASSFRTGGSEKLFF
CDR3 DNA: TGTGCCAGCAGCTTTAGGACAGGGGGTTCTGAAAAACTGTTTTTT

J gene: TRBJ2-5
clone size: -
V gene: TRBV5-8
D gene: -
CDR3 protein: CASSLTEETQYF
CDR3 DNA: TGTGCCAGCAGCTTGACAGAAGAGACCCAGTACTTC

J gene: TRBJ2-5
clone size: once
V gene: TRBV4-1
D gene: -
CDR3 protein: CASSQGGLQETQYF
CDR3 DNA: TGCGCCAGCAGCCAAGGAGGTCTCCAAGAGACCCAGTACTTC

J gene: TRBJ1-1
clone size: -
V gene: TRBV4-3
D gene: -
CDR3 protein: CASSQELRAYTEAFF
CDR3 DNA: TGCGCCAGCAGCCAAGAACTAAGGGCATACACTGAAGCTTTCTTT

J gene: TRBJ2-3
clone size: once
V gene: TRBV18
D gene: -
CDR3 protein: CASSLQTSTDTQYF
CDR3 DNA: TGTGCCAGCTCACTCCAAACTAGCACAGATACGCAGTATTTT

J gene: TRBJ2-1
clone size: -
V gene: TRBV11-2
D gene: TRBD2
CDR3 protein: CASSLPSGSPVVSYNEQFF
CDR3 DNA: TGTGCCAGCAGCTTACCTAGCGGGAGTCCTGTAGTATCCTACAATGAGCAGTTCTTC

J gene: TRBJ2-2
clone size: -
V gene: TRBV24-1
D gene: -
CDR3 protein: CATSDYAGDYTGELFF
CDR3 DNA: TGTGCCACCAGTGATTATGCCGGGGATTACACCGGGGAGCTGTTTTTT

J gene: TRBJ1-2
clone size: -
V gene: TRBV5-1
D gene: -
CDR3 protein: CASSLAAGRGNYGYTF
CDR3 DNA: TGCGCCAGCAGCTTGGCGGCAGGTCGAGGGAACTATGGCTACACCTTC

J gene: TRBJ1-3
clone size: -
V gene: TRBV19
D gene: -
CDR3 protein: CASSIEHTVNTIYF
CDR3 DNA: TGTGCCAGTAGTATCGAGCACACGGTGAACACCATATATTTT

J gene: TRBJ2-7
clone size: -
V gene: TRBV28
D gene: TRBD1
CDR3 protein: CASSSLGQGYEQYF
CDR3 DNA: TGTGCCAGCAGTTCACTTGGACAGGGCTACGAGCAGTACTTC

J gene: TRBJ2-6
clone size: -
V gene: TRBV7-8
D gene: -
CDR3 protein: CASRRSQGGANVLTF
CDR3 DNA: TGTGCCAGCAGGAGATCCCAGGGAGGGGCCAACGTCCTGACTTTC

J gene: TRBJ2-3
clone size: -
V gene: TRBV6-6
D gene: TRBD2
CDR3 protein: CATSGLVDTDTQYF
CDR3 DNA: TGTGCCACTTCCGGACTAGTTGACACAGATACGCAGTATTTT

J gene: TRBJ2-3
clone size: -
V gene: TRBV10-3
D gene: TRBD2
CDR3 protein: CAIRTEGLAGLTDTQYF
CDR3 DNA: TGTGCCATCAGGACCGAGGGACTAGCGGGACTCACAGATACGCAGTATTTT

J gene: TRBJ2-7
clone size: few
V gene: TRBV7-2
D gene: TRBD2
CDR3 protein: CASSLGRETPYEQYF
CDR3 DNA: TGTGCCAGCAGCTTAGGGCGGGAGACCCCCTACGAGCAGTACTTC

J gene: TRBJ2-4
clone size: once
V gene: TRBV9
D gene: -
CDR3 protein: CASSVGWGSSEGAKNIQYF
CDR3 DNA: TGTGCCAGCAGCGTAGGATGGGGCTCAAGCGAGGGAGCCAAAAACATTCAGTACTTC

J gene: TRBJ2-7
clone size: once
V gene: TRBV6-5
D gene: -
CDR3 protein: CASRRQAPYEQYF
CDR3 DNA: TGTGCCAGCAGGCGACAGGCCCCCTACGAGCAGTACTTC

J gene: TRBJ1-1
clone size: -
V gene: TRBV29-1
D gene: -
CDR3 protein: CSGTQGDTEAFF
CDR3 DNA: TGCAGCGGGACACAGGGAGACACTGAAGCTTTCTTT

J gene: TRBJ1-1
clone size: -
V gene: TRBV6-5
D gene: -
CDR3 protein: CASRKGLGVVAFF
CDR3 DNA: TGTGCCAGCAGAAAAGGTCTGGGGGTGGTGGCTTTCTTT

J gene: TRBJ1-1
clone size: -
V gene: TRBV5-6
D gene: -
CDR3 protein: CASSPSVLNTEAFF
CDR3 DNA: TGTGCCAGCAGCCCGTCGGTTCTGAACACTGAAGCTTTCTTT

J gene: TRBJ2-5
clone size: -
V gene: TRBV12-5
D gene: TRBD2
CDR3 protein: CASGIWTSGVQETQYF
CDR3 DNA: TGTGCTAGTGGTATCTGGACTAGCGGGGTACAAGAGACCCAGTACTTC